The present T cell receptor (beta chain) was sequenced within a study of T cells in Graves' hyperthyroidism and ophthalmopathy. This clonotype was detected a few times. The antigen is not known. TCR beta CDR3 sequences were amplified from RNA transcripts. HTBI primers were used for first-round RT-PCR of the TCR CDR3. TCRdb called the multiplex PCR reads again in MiXCR, with one record for every CDR3 protein. The repertoire consists of about 400,000 distinct CDR3 sequences, with 14% to 15% occurring once and the leading ten covering around a third. J gave up 10 bases and V 3 bases, and 7 bases lay outside the gene matches. The CDR3 contains 15 residues. Per the germline V gene, CDR1 is LNHNV and CDR2 is YYDKDF (reference sequence). Notes on the study in general: Most thyroid clonotypes with frequency above 0.001 were detected in blood.

The study left out patients who had uncontrolled infection, other autoimmune disease, pregnancy or lactation. For the diagnoses, clinical symptoms, serum thyroxine and TRAb, thyroid ultrasound and orbital computed tomography were used. This receptor was taken from a woman in her twenties or thirties with Graves' hyperthyroidism. This chain joins TRBV15 and TRBJ2-1; the match to TRBD2 covers 12 bases. Sequencing was done on a sample of blood. CDR3 coding DNA: TGTGCCACCAGCAGTGCTAGCGGGAGGGGTGGGGAGCAGTTCTTC. This encodes CATSSASGRGGEQFF.